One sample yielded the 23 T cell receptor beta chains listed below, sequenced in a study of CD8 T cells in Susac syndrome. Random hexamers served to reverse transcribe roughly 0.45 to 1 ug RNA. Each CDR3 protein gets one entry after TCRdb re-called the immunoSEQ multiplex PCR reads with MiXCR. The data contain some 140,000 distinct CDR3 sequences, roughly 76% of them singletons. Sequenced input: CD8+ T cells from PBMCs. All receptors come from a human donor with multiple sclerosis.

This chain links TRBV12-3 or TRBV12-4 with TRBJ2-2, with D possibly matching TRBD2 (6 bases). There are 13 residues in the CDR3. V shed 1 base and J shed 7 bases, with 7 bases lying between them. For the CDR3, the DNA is TGTGCCAGCAGTTTAGAGGGAGGCGGGGAGCTGTTTTTT. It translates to CASSLEGGGELFF.

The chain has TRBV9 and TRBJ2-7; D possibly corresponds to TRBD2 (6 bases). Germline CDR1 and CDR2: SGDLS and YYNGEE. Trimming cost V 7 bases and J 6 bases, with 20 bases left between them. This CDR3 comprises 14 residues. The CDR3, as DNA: TGTGCCAGCTCTGAGGGACTCCCATTGGGCGAGCAGTACTTC. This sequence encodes CASSEGLPLGEQYF.

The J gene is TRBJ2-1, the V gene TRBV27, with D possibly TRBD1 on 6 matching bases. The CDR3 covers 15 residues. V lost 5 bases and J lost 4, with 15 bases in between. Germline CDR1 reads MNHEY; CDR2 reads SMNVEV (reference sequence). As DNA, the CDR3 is TGTGCCAGCAGTCAGGACAGTTCAAATTACAATGAGCAGTTCTTC. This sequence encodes CASSQDSSNYNEQFF.

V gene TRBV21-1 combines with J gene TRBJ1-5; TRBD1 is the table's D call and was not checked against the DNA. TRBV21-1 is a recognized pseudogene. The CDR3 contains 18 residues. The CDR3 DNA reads TGTGCCAGCAGCAATGGCGACAGGGGGCGAACAAGCAATCAGCCCCAGCATTTT. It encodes CASSNGDRGRTSNQPQHF.

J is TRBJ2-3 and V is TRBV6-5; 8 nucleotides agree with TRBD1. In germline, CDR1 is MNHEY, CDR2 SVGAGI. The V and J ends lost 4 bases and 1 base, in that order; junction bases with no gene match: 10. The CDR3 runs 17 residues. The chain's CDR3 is CASSSRQGPPRTDTQYF. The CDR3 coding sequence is TGTGCCAGCAGTTCAAGACAGGGGCCCCCTCGCACAGATACGCAGTATTTT.

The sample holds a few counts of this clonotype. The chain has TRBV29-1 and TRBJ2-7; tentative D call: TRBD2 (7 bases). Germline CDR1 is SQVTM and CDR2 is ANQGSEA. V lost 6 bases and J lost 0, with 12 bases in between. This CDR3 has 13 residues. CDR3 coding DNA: TGCAGCGTCTGGGGGGGGGCCTCCTACGAGCAGTACTTC. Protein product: CSVWGGASYEQYF.

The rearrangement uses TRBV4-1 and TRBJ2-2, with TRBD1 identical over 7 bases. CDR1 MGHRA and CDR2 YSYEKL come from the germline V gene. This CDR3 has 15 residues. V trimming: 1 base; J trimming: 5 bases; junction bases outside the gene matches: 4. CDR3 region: CASSQGNRGTGELFF. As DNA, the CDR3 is TGCGCCAGCAGCCAAGGGAACAGGGGAACCGGGGAGCTGTTTTTT.

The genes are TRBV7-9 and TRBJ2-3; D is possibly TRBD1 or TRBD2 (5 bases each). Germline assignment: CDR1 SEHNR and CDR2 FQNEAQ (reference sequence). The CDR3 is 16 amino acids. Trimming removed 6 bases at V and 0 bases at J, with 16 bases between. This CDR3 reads CASSYRGVPSTDTQYF. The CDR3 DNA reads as TGTGCCAGCAGTTATAGGGGAGTCCCTAGCACAGATACGCAGTATTTT.

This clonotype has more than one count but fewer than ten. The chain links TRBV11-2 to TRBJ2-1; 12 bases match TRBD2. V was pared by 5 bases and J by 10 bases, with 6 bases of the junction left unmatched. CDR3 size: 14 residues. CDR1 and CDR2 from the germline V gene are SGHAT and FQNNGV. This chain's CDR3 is CASSGLAGTGEQFF. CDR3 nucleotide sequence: TGTGCCAGCAGCGGACTAGCGGGAACTGGGGAGCAGTTCTTC. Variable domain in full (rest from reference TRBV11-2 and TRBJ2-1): EAGVAQSPRYKIIEKRQSVAFWCNPISGHATLYWYQQILGQGPKLLIQFQNNGVVDDSQLPKDRFSAERLKGVDSTLKIQPAKLEDSAVYLCASSGLAGTGEQFFGPGTRLTVL.

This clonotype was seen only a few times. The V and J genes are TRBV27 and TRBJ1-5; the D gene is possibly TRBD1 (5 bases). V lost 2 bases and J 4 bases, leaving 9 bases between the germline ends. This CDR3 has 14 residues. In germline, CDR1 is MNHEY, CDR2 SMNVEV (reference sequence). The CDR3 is CASSLGGGNQPQHF. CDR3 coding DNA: TGTGCCAGCAGTTTAGGGGGGGGAAATCAGCCCCAGCATTTT.

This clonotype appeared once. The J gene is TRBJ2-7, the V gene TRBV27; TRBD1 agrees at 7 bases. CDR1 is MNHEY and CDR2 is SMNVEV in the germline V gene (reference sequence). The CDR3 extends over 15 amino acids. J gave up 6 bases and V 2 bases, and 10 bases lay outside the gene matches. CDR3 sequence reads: CASSLRAGGIGEQYF. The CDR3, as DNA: TGTGCCAGCAGTTTACGGGCAGGGGGTATTGGCGAGCAGTACTTC.

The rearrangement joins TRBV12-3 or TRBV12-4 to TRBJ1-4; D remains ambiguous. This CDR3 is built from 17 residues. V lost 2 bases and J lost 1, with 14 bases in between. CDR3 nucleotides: TGTGCCAGCAGTTTATCTCTAGATATCGTAACTAATGAAAAACTGTTTTTT. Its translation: CASSLSLDIVTNEKLFF.

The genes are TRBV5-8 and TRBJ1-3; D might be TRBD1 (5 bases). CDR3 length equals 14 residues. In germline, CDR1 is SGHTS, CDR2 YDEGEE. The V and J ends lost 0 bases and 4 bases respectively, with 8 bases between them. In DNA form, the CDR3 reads TGTGCCAGCAGCTTGGCGGGGCGCGGAAACACCATATATTTT. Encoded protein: CASSLAGRGNTIYF.

For the CDR3, the DNA is TGTGCCAGCATTCTAAACCCGGAGGGGTCCTACAATGAGCAGTTCTTC. It is translated as CASILNPEGSYNEQFF. The gene calls are TRBV12-3 or TRBV12-4 and TRBJ2-1, with a weak D call TRBD2 (6 bases). The V and J ends lost 7 bases and 1 base respectively, with 17 bases between them. The CDR3 contains 16 residues.

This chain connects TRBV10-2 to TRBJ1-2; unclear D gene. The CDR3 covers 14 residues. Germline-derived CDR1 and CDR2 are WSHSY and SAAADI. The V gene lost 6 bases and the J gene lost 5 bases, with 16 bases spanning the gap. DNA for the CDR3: TGCGCCAGCAGGCAGGACGGGAGTAGGTATGGCTACACCTTC. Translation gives CASRQDGSRYGYTF.

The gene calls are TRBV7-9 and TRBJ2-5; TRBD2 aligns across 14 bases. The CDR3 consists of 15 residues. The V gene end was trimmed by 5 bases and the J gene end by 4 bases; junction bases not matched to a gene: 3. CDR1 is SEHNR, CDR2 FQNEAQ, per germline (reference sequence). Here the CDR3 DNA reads TGTGCCAGCAGCCCGGGGACTAGCGGGAGAGAGACCCAGTACTTC. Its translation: CASSPGTSGRETQYF.

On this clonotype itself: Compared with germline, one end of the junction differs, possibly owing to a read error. CDR3 sequence: CASSPGTSGGALDEQFF. The CDR3 nucleotides read TGTGCTAGCAGCCCTGGGACTAGCGGGGGGGCCTTGGATGAGCAGTTCTTC. This chain connects TRBV7-7 to TRBJ2-1; 16 nucleotides agree with TRBD2. The V gene's germline CDR1 is SSHAT and CDR2 FNYEAQ (reference sequence). There are 17 residues in the CDR3. The full variable domain, completed using reference TRBV7-7 and TRBJ2-1, is GAGVSQSPRYKVTKRGQDVTLRCDPISSHATLYWYQQALGQGPEFLTYFNYEAQPDKSGLPSDRFSAERPEGSISTLTIQRTEQRDSAMYRCASSPGTSGGALDEQFFGPGTRLTVL.

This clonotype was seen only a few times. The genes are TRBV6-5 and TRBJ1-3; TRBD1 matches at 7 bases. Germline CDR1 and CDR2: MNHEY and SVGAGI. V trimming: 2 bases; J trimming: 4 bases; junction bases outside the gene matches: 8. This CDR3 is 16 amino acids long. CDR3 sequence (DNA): TGTGCCAGCAGTTACGGGGACAGTCTGGCCGGAAACACCATATATTTT. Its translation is CASSYGDSLAGNTIYF.

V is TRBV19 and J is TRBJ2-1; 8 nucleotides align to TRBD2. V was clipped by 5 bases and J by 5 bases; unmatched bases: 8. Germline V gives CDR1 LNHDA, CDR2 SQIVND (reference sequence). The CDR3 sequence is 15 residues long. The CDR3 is CASSAGTRGNNEQFF. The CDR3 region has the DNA TGTGCCAGTAGTGCCGGGACTAGGGGGAACAATGAGCAGTTCTTC. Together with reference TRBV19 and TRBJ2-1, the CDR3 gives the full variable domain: DGGITQSPKYLFRKEGQNVTLSCEQNLNHDAMYWYRQDPGQGLRLIYYSQIVNDFQKGDIAEGYSVSREKKESFPLTVTSAQKNPTAFYLCASSAGTRGNNEQFFGPGTRLTVL.

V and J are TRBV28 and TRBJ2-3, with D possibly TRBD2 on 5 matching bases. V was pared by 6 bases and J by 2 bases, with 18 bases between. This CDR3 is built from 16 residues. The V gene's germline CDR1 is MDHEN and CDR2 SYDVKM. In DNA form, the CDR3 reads TGTGCCAGCAGACACCCCCCGCTAGCCGTCACAGATACGCAGTATTTT. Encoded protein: CASRHPPLAVTDTQYF.

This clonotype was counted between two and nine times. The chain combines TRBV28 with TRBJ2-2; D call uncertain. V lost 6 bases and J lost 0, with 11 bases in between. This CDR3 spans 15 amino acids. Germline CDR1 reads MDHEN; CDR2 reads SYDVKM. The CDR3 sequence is CASSPVVTNTGELFF. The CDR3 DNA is TGTGCCAGCAGCCCGGTGGTGACGAACACCGGGGAGCTGTTTTTT.

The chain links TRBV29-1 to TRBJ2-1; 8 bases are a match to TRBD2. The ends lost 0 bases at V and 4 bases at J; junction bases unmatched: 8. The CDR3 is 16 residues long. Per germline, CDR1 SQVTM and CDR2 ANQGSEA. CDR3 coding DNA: TGCAGCGTTGAAGATTACCCGGGAGGGGTTTACAATGAGCAGTTCTTC. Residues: CSVEDYPGGVYNEQFF.

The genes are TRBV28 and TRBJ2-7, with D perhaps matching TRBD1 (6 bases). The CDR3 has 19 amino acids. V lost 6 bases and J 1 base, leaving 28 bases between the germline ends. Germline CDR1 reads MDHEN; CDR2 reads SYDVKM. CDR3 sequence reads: CASRRTGFDVWDTSYEQYF. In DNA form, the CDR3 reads TGTGCCAGCAGAAGAACAGGGTTTGATGTCTGGGACACTTCCTACGAGCAGTACTTC. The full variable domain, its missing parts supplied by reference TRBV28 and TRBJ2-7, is DVKVTQSSRYLVKRTGEKVFLECVQDMDHENMFWYRQDPGLGLRLIYFSYDVKMKEKGDIPEGYSVSREKKERFSLILESASTNQTSMYLCASRRTGFDVWDTSYEQYFGPGTRLTVT.